This TCR beta chain was recovered during a study of molecular identifiers for immune sequencing clone quantification. Study overall: Four portions were sequenced after RNA from approximately 20,000 or 98,000 naive CD8 cells was split five ways in replicates.

The CDR3 extends over 13 amino acids. CDR1 is SQVTM and CDR2 is ANQGSEA in the germline V gene. V lost 4 bases, J lost 5 bases, and 14 bases lay in between. Study-wide findings and caveats: In a background of about 1 million naive cells, spiked Jurkat TCR RNA from one cell was reportedly detectable.

In this sample, this clonotype turned up many times. Its matching antigen is unknown. Previously described methods and listed TCR primers were employed for the bulk TCR libraries. TCRdb redid the calling of the PCR reads with MiXCR, one entry per CDR3 protein. The data contain hundreds of thousands of distinct CDR3 sequences, about 25% of them singletons. The sequence was obtained from a human donor in good health. Some libraries in this study had Jurkat cell RNA spiked in. Sequencing input: naive CD8+ T cells from blood, with Jurkat cell RNA spiked in. Subset here: FACS-sorted CD8+CD4-CCR7+CD45RA+ naive T cells. The rearrangement links TRBV29-1 to TRBJ1-2, with D hard to call. CDR3 DNA sequence: TGCAGCGTTGTAAGTTCAACTGATTATGGCTACACCTTC. As protein: CSVVSSTDYGYTF.